The sequence of this TCR beta chain was determined in a study of shared clonotypes between healthy human individuals. V dropped 5 bases and J dropped 5 bases, with 20 bases sitting between them. This CDR3 contains 16 residues. The germline CDR1 and CDR2 sequences are SEHNR and FQNEAQ (reference sequence). Here immunoSEQ multiplex PCR was the method, and the copy in TCRdb shows in-frame clones only, minus some. The sample gives about 2.4 million clones, over 85% of which show up once; roughly 0.36% is in the top ten. This receptor was taken from a man younger than 35 in good health. Some clones in this sample may be carry-over from other donors' samples. The chain couples TRBV7-9 to TRBJ2-3; D is perhaps TRBD2 (6 bases). Sequencing input: naive CD4+ T cells from PBMCs. The subset here: CD45RA+ positively selected. The CDR3 nucleotides are TGTGCCAGCAGCCCCTCCTCGGCGGGGAGGATAGATACGCAGTATTTT. Translation gives CASSPSSAGRIDTQYF.